The clone carrying this TCR beta chain was counted between two and nine times. Its antigen remains unknown. This record comes from a study of CD8 T cells in ankylosing spondylitis. Generation of TCR beta libraries employed quantitative 5'-RACE incorporating molecular barcodes. TCRdb re-called the 5' RACE reads through MiXCR, storing one row per CDR3 protein. The sample gives fewer than 650,000 distinct CDR3 sequences, about 13% of which show up once; under 7.5% is in the top ten. Broader study findings: Reactive arthritis synovial fluid and blood were previously reported to contain some motif variants. Ankylosing spondylitis blood appeared to be characterized by a TCR beta motif of fewer than ten highly homologous variants. The study looked at matched synovial fluid samples from ankylosing spondylitis patients. Disease-linked clones were reported to be significantly enriched there.

There are 18 residues in the CDR3. In germline, CDR1 is LGHDT, CDR2 YNNKEL (reference sequence). Trimming cost V 4 bases and J 0 bases; bases outside gene matches: 11. This TCR came from a male donor with ankylosing spondylitis. The source material was blood, either unsorted or a sorted T cell fraction (not recorded which). The genes are TRBV3-1 and TRBJ2-5, with 10 bases matching TRBD1. As DNA, the CDR3 is TGTGCCAGCAGCCCTGGGACAGGGGCGTTTTTGTACCAAGAGACCCAGTACTTC. Translation gives CASSPGTGAFLYQETQYF.